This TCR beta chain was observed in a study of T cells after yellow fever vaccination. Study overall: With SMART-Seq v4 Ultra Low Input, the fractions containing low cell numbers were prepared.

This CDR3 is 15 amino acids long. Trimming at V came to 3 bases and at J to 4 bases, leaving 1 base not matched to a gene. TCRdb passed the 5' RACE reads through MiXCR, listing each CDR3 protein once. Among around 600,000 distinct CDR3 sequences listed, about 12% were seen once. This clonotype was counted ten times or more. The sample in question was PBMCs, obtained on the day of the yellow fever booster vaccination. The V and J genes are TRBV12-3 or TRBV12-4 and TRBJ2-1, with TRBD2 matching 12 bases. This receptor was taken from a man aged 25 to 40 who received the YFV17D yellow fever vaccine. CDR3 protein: CASSFGLAGYNEQFF. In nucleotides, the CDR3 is TGTGCCAGCAGTTTCGGACTAGCGGGGTACAATGAGCAGTTCTTC.